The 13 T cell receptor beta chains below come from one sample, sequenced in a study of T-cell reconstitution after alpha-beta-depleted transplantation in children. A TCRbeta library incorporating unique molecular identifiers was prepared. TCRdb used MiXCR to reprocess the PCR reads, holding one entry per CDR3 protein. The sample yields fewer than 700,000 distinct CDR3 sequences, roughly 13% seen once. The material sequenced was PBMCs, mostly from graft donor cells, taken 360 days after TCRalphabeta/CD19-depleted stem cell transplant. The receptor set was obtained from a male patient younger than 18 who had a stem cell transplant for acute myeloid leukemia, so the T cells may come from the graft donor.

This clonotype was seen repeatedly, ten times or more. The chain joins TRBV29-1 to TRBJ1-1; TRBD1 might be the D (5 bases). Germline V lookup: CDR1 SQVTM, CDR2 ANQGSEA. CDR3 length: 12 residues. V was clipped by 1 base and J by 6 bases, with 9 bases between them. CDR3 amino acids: CSVEGAGAEAFF. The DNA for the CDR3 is TGCAGCGTTGAAGGGGCGGGGGCTGAAGCTTTCTTT.

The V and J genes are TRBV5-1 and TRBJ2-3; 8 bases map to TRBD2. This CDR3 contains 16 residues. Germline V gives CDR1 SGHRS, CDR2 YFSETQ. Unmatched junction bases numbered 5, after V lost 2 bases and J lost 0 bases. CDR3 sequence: CASSFDGRASTDTQYF. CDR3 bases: TGCGCCAGCAGCTTCGACGGGAGGGCCAGCACAGATACGCAGTATTTT.

CDR3 sequence: CASSGRLAGSVYEQYF. As DNA, the CDR3 is TGTGCCAGCAGCGGGAGACTAGCGGGGAGCGTCTACGAGCAGTACTTC. The chain links TRBV9 to TRBJ2-7, with 11 positions matching TRBD2. CDR1 is SGDLS, CDR2 YYNGEE, per germline. V was pared by 3 bases and J by 3 bases, with 8 bases of the junction left unmatched. This CDR3 spans 16 amino acids.

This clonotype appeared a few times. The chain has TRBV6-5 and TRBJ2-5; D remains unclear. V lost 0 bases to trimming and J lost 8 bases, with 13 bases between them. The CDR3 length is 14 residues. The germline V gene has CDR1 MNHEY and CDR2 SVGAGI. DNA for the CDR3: TGTGCCAGCAGTTACTCTTTTCCGTCCCGTACCCAGTACTTC. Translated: CASSYSFPSRTQYF.

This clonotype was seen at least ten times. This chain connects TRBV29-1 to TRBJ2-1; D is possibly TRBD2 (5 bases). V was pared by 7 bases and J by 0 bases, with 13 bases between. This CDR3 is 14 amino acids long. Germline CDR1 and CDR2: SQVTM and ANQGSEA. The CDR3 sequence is CSAVRESSYNEQFF. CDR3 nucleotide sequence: TGCAGCGCTGTAAGGGAGAGCTCCTACAATGAGCAGTTCTTC.

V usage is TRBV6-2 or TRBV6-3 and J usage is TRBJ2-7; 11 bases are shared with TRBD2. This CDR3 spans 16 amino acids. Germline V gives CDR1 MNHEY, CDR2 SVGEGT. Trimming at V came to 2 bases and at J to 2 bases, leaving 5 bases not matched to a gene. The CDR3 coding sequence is TGTGCCAGCAGTTACCCTAGCGGGAGGCTTCCCTACGAGCAGTACTTC. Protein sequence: CASSYPSGRLPYEQYF.

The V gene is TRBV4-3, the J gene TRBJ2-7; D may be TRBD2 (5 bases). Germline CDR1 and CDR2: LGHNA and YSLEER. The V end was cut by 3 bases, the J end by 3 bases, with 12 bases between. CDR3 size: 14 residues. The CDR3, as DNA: TGCGCCAGCAGCCATTTTGAGGGAGACTACGAGCAGTACTTC. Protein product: CASSHFEGDYEQYF.

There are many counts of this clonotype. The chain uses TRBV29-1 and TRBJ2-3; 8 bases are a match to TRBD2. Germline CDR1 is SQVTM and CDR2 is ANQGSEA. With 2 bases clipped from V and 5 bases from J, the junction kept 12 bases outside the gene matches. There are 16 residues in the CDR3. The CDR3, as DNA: TGCAGCGTTGAAAGGGTTCCGGGAGGGGGAGGAGATACGCAGTATTTT. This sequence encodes CSVERVPGGGGDTQYF.

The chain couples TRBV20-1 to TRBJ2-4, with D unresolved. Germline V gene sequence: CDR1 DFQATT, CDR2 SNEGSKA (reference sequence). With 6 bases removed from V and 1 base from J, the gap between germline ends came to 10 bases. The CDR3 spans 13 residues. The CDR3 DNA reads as TGCAGTGCATCGGTCCCTGCCAAAAACATTCAGTACTTC. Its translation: CSASVPAKNIQYF.

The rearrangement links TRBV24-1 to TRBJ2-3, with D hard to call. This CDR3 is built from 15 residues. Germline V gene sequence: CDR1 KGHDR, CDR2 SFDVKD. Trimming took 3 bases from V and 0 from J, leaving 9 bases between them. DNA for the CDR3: TGTGCCACCAGTGATCGGGCAGCTAGCACAGATACGCAGTATTTT. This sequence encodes CATSDRAASTDTQYF.

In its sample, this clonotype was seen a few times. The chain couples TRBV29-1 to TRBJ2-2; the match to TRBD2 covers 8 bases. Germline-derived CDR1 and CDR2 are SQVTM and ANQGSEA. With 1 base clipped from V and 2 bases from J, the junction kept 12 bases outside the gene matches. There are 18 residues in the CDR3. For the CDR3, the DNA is TGCAGCGTTGAAGGGTCGGGAGGGTATGGACTAAACACCGGGGAGCTGTTTTTT. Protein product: CSVEGSGGYGLNTGELFF.

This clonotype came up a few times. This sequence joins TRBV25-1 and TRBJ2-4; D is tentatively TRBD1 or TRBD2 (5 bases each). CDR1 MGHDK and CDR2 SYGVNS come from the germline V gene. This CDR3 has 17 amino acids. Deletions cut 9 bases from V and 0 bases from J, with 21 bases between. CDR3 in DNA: TGTGCCAGTCCCACACAGGTGGGACCGTTAGCCAAAAACATTCAGTACTTC. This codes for CASPTQVGPLAKNIQYF.

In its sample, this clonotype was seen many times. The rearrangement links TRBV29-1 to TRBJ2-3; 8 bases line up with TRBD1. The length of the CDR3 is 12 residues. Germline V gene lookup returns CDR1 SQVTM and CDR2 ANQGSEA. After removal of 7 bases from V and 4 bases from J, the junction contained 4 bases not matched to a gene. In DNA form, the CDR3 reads TGCAGCGCTGGACAGGGTCCAGATACGCAGTATTTT. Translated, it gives CSAGQGPDTQYF.